The sequence of this T cell receptor (beta chain) was determined in a study of blood T cell repertoires in COVID-19 (dated by TCRdb to the early 2020s). In terms of the full investigation: Samples covering the acute and convalescent phases of COVID-19 were provided by collaborators in the United States, Italy and Spain. The prospective study material was composed of cDNA or gDNA derived from T cells, B-cell-depleted T cells, or PBMCs. Deeply sampled blood TCRbeta repertoires from subjects exposed to, actively infected with, or recovered from COVID-19 were included in the dataset. A freely available public database, intended as a resource for researchers studying the immune response to SARS-CoV-2, is where the repertoires were released. The samples were drawn from the first 160 participants of the ongoing ImmuneRACE study and from 950 to 1,500 subjects provided by 6 global collaborators. A de-identified subject ID, COVID-19 status, age in years and sex were almost always included in the sample metadata. Where available, HLA class I and class II types were obtained from metadata supplied by the sample provider rather than from assay-based typing.

The paper as a whole reports these results and caveats: The amount of clinical and demographic metadata varied by source and participant and was provided uncurated.

Relative to germline, V is missing 5 bases and J is missing 4 bases, with 8 bases of the junction outside any gene match. The CDR3 sequence holds 16 residues, the cysteine and phenylalanine included. CDR3 DNA only is kept here, 48 bases in frame from base 1. CDR1 and CDR2, looked up from the germline V gene, are KGHSH and LQKENI. The immunoSEQ Assay, a bias-controlled multiplex PCR, was used to amplify TCRbeta CDR3 regions from genomic DNA. Processing in the source paper ran as follows. Nucleated cell counts per sample were estimated from amplification of reference gene primers within the assay. Sequence reads were collapsed and filtered to measure the absolute abundance of every unique TCRbeta CDR3 rearrangement. For each sample, productive Simpson clonality was calculated by taking the square root of Simpson's diversity index across productive rearrangements. Imported from immuneACCESS, the table was reduced by TCRdb to in-frame sequences with V and J called. These copies leave out some clones; in studies compared against another copy, an unresolved V gene accounts for under half, and the cause of the remainder is not known. V and J calls and clone size are copied from that table; D and trimming were computed from the DNA. The sample includes 35,000 to 50,000 clones, with roughly 86% observed a single time. Approximately 60% of the sample goes to the ten largest clones.

Each collaborating institution followed its own protocols to collect whole blood in K2EDTA tubes. Collaborator samples were shipped for TCRbeta analysis as frozen whole blood, isolated PBMCs, or DNA extracted from either sample type. Points on this clone: Which antigen it targets is not known. No per-base quality is available; no much larger clone lies one base away.

This TCR derives from a man in his 70s with acute or convalescent COVID-19. Recombination linked TRBV18 to TRBJ2-1, and TRBD1 aligns with 10 junction nucleotides. What was sequenced was peripheral blood. The sequence in DNA is TGTGCCAGCTCATCCGCCGGGACAGGGGTTTACAATGAGCAGTTCTTC. The resulting protein is CASSSAGTGVYNEQFF.